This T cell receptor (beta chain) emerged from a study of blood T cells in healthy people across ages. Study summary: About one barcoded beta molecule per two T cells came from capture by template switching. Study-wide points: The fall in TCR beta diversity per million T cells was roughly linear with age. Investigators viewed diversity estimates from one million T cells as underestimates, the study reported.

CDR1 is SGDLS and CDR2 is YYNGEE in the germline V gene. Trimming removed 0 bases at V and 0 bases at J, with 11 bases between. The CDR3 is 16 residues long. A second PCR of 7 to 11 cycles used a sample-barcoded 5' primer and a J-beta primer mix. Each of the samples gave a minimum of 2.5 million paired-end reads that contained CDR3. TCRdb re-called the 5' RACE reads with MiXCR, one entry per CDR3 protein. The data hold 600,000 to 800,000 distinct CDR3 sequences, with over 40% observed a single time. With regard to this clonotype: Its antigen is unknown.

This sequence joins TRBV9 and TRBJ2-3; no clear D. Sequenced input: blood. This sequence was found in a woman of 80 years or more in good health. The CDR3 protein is CASSVAADPSTDTQYF. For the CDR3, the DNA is TGTGCCAGCAGCGTAGCTGCGGATCCTAGCACAGATACGCAGTATTTT.